This T cell receptor beta chain appears in the sequencing data of a study of Tregs in tolerant kidney transplant recipients. Libraries were prepared by immunoSEQ multiplex PCR; TCRdb keeps only in-frame clonotypes and omits some of them. The sample consists of roughly 18,000 clones, roughly 82% of them appearing once. General study points: Few patients were studied, so findings need validation in larger groups. The most relevant donor-specific Treg TCRbeta repertoire apparently came from expansion with activated donor B cells.

In its sample, this clone was seen once. The antigen remains unidentified. V lost 0 bases and J 1 base, leaving 11 bases between the germline ends. The germline gives CDR1 LGHNA, CDR2 YNFKEQ. CDR3 length: 16 residues. Thawed PBMCs were FACS-sorted into unstimulated CD4+CD25+CD127- regulatory T cells, CD4+CD25- non-regulatory cells, CD4 and CD8 cells. Regulatory T cells were sorted from thawed PBMCs rested overnight at 37°C with 200 IU/ml IL-2. This clonotype was obtained from a human donor in good health. The specimen sequenced was Tregs from blood. V usage is TRBV4-2 and J usage is TRBJ2-3; D is perhaps TRBD2 (6 bases). CDR3 DNA sequence: TGTGCCAGCAGCCAAGAACGGGCTAGCGGCACAGATACGCAGTATTTT. Its protein product is CASSQERASGTDTQYF.